This passage covers 8 T cell receptor beta chains from one sample sequenced in a study of CXCR3-negative and CXCR3-positive naive CD8 T cells. The TRB cDNA libraries were prepared by 5' RACE with UMI labels. TCRdb reprocessed the 5' RACE reads; each CDR3 protein has one entry and no DNA is given. The table lists 100,000 to 150,000 distinct CDR3 sequences. The sequenced sample consisted of naive CXCR3- CD8+ T cells from blood. Subset indicated: CD45RO-CCR7+CD27+CD95- naive CD8+ T cells lacking CXCR3 (TNR3-). These receptor sequences come from a human donor in good health. Some clones in this sample may be carry-over from other donors' samples.

V gene TRBV2 combines with J gene TRBJ2-7. Germline V gene lookup returns CDR1 SNHLY and CDR2 FYNNEI. This CDR3 has 13 residues. CDR3 in amino acids: CANSGRSSYEQYF.

The chain has TRBV4-3 and TRBJ1-1; lacking DNA, the TRBD1 call made by TCRdb goes unchecked. In germline, CDR1 is LGHNA, CDR2 YSLEER. This CDR3 has 16 residues. CDR3 amino acids: CASSQEVGAINTEAFF.

V gene TRBV7-9 combines with J gene TRBJ2-5. Germline CDR1 and CDR2: SEHNR and FQNEAQ (reference sequence). The CDR3 is made up of 11 amino acids. The CDR3 region is CASKLQETQYF.

The chain couples TRBV7-9 to TRBJ2-1. The germline V gene encodes CDR1 SEHNR and CDR2 FQNEAQ (reference sequence). The CDR3 has 16 amino acids. This CDR3 is CASSLGRGTTYNEQFF.

The chain is built from TRBV12-3 or TRBV12-4 and TRBJ1-1. The CDR3 loop spans 14 amino acids. CDR3 sequence: CASSLGIPSTEAFF.

The gene calls are TRBV29-1 and TRBJ2-7; the TCRdb D gene call, TRBD1, has no DNA to confirm it. Germline V gene sequence: CDR1 SQVTM, CDR2 ANQGSEA. The CDR3 spans 11 residues. This chain's CDR3 is CSVEEQGEQYF.

The chain is built from TRBV5-6 and TRBJ2-7; the D call from TCRdb, TRBD1, cannot be confirmed without DNA. The CDR3 totals 15 residues. Germline V gives CDR1 SGHDT, CDR2 YYEEEE. This CDR3 is CASSLDRGLSYEQYF.

The chain couples TRBV7-6 to TRBJ2-7; checking the TCRdb D call of TRBD1 is not possible without DNA. The CDR3 consists of 15 residues. Germline CDR1 SGHVS, CDR2 FNYEAQ. This chain's CDR3 is CASSLAGQGHYEQYF. Full variable domain (remainder filled in from reference TRBV7-6 and TRBJ2-7): GAGVSQSPRYKVTKRGQDVALRCDPISGHVSLYWYRQALGQGPEFLTYFNYEAQQDKSGLPNDRFSAERPEGSISTLTIQRTEQRDSAMYRCASSLAGQGHYEQYFGPGTRLTVT.